The rows below give T cell receptor beta chains drawn from one sample of a study of blood T cell repertoires in COVID-19. Only in-frame clones appear in the TCRdb table, and some are missing; sequencing was by immunoSEQ multiplex PCR. The sample contains roughly 250,000 clones, around 88% of which appear only once. The sample was PBMCs or T cells enriched from blood (not recorded which). The receptor source for this set is a woman in her thirties or forties with acute COVID-19. CDR3s include the opening cysteine and the closing phenylalanine or tryptophan. D genes are given only for firm matches. Expanded clones are given a class, and other clones once, few, many or no size at all.

V gene	D gene	J gene	clone size	CDR3 protein	CDR3 DNA
TRBV5-6	NA	TRBJ1-5	NA	CASSLGGLNSNQPQHF	TGTGCCAGCAGCTTGGGGGGACTAAATAGCAATCAGCCCCAGCATTTT
TRBV28	NA	TRBJ1-2	NA	CASMVGTSYGYTF	TGTGCCAGCATGGTTGGGACATCCTATGGCTACACCTTC
TRBV7-3	TRBD2	TRBJ2-3	NA	CASSVTGLAGVVDTQYF	TGTGCCAGCAGCGTTACGGGACTAGCGGGGGTGGTAGATACGCAGTATTTT
TRBV9	TRBD1	TRBJ2-6	NA	CASSVVRDSPSGANVLTF	TGTGCCAGCAGCGTAGTTAGGGACAGTCCCTCTGGGGCCAACGTCCTGACTTTC
TRBV20-1	TRBD2	TRBJ2-1	NA	CSASASGYNEQFF	TGCAGTGCTAGTGCTAGCGGGTACAATGAGCAGTTCTTC
TRBV21-1	NA	TRBJ2-1	NA	CASSTKGLEDTSSYNEQFF	TGTGCCAGCAGCACAAAGGGCCTCGAGGACACGAGCTCCTACAATGAGCAGTTCTTC
TRBV5-1	TRBD1	TRBJ1-5	NA	CASSPGQARGQPQHF	TGCGCCAGCAGCCCCGGACAGGCCCGGGGACAGCCCCAGCATTTT
TRBV6-1	TRBD1	TRBJ1-6	NA	CASSDRDRAFPLHF	TGTGCCAGCAGTGATAGGGACAGGGCCTTTCCCCTCCACTTT
TRBV10-3	NA	TRBJ1-3	NA	CAISEGRRSGNTIYF	TGTGCCATCAGTGAGGGCAGGAGGTCTGGAAACACCATATATTTT
TRBV2	NA	TRBJ2-2	NA	CATTPDRHNTGELFF	TGTGCCACCACACCGGACAGACATAACACCGGGGAGCTGTTTTTT
TRBV6-2/TRBV6-3	TRBD1	TRBJ2-1	NA	CASSPSTGGAHNEQFF	TGTGCCAGCAGCCCTTCGACAGGGGGCGCCCACAATGAGCAGTTCTTC
TRBV3-1/TRBV3-2	NA	TRBJ2-1	NA	CASSQTANSYNEQFF	TGTGCCAGCAGCCAAACCGCGAACTCCTACAATGAGCAGTTCTTC
TRBV4-1	NA	TRBJ2-1	NA	CASSQDNSRPGLSYNEQFF	TGCGCCAGCAGCCAAGATAACAGCCGCCCTGGCCTCTCCTACAATGAGCAGTTCTTC
TRBV27	TRBD1	TRBJ1-5	many	CASSVTGINQPQHF	TGTGCCAGCAGTGTGACAGGGATCAATCAGCCCCAGCATTTT
TRBV7-9	NA	TRBJ2-1	NA	CASTRTVVQFF	TGTGCCAGCACCAGGACAGTAGTGCAGTTCTTC
TRBV12-5	TRBD1	TRBJ2-3	NA	CASGLAPGTGKNTQYF	TGTGCTAGTGGTTTGGCCCCCGGGACAGGGAAGAATACGCAGTATTTT
TRBV5-6	TRBD1	TRBJ1-1	NA	CASSLSRDRGTEAFF	TGTGCCAGCAGCTTAAGCCGGGACAGGGGGACTGAAGCTTTCTTT
TRBV5-1	TRBD2	TRBJ2-3	NA	CASGLATDTQYF	TGCGCCAGCGGACTAGCTACAGATACGCAGTATTTT
TRBV19	NA	TRBJ1-6	NA	CASSMSTYNSPLHF	TGTGCCAGTAGTATGAGTACCTATAATTCACCCCTCCACTTT
TRBV18	NA	TRBJ1-3	once	CASSRNTGSSGNTIYF	TGTGCCAGCTCACGAAATACAGGCAGCTCTGGAAACACCATATATTTT